These 20 T cell receptor beta chains originate from one sample sequenced in a study of tumor-infiltrating lymphocytes in primary liver carcinoma. Out of unsorted whole blood came the blood RNA, and germline DNA was extracted as well. Production of TCR beta cDNA used around 0.45 ug total RNA together with a constant-region primer. Three nested multiplex PCR rounds, a slightly modified ARM-PCR, produced the libraries for TCR beta. TRBV1-TRBV30 forward primers and a C-beta reverse primer were used in the first two PCR rounds, which each ran for approximately 10 cycles. TCRdb fed the multiplex PCR reads into MiXCR, producing one record per CDR3 protein. The sample yields fewer than 400,000 distinct CDR3 sequences, 60% to 80% seen once. Sequencing was carried out using peripheral blood. The origin of the receptors is a man aged 35 to 55 with primary liver carcinoma and hepatitis B virus infection.

Concerning this clonotype: This CDR3 fails to terminate in the conserved phenylalanine or tryptophan, so it likely reflects a read error. Written as DNA, the CDR3 is TGCAGCGTTGCGGCAGGGTGGAGAATGAACACTGAAGCTTTCTGT. Translated: CSVAAGWRMNTEAFC. This sequence joins TRBV29-1 and TRBJ1-1; possibly TRBD1 for D (5 bases). Looked up from germline, CDR1 is SQVTM and CDR2 is ANQGSEA. The CDR3 contains 15 residues. Trimming took off 4 bases at V and 0 bases at J, with 15 bases between the two ends.

Concerning this clonotype: A much bigger clone sits one base away, suggesting this may be a read error. The chain employs TRBV7-9 and TRBJ2-7; unclear D gene. Germline V lookup: CDR1 SEHNR, CDR2 FQNEAQ (reference sequence). CDR3 length: 11 amino acids. Trimming took 3 bases from V and 6 from J, leaving 6 bases between them. CDR3 in amino acids: CASSFQGEQYF. Written as DNA, the CDR3 is TGTGCCAGCAGCTTCCAAGGCGAGCAGTACTTC.

Only one count was recorded for this clonotype. J is TRBJ2-5 and V is TRBV11-1; D not certain. The last part of the DNA fits TRBJ2-1 better; the J call may be wrong. Germline V gene data show CDR1 as SGHAT and CDR2 as FQDESV (reference sequence). The CDR3 sequence is 16 residues long. The CDR3 DNA follows: TGTGCCAGCAGCTTAAGGCAGGCCCTGTACCAAGAGACCCAGTTCTTC. This codes for CASSLRQALYQETQFF.

The count of this clonotype is one. Just one base apart from a much larger clone, this may be a read error. The CDR3 region is CASSYLVGDDTQYF. The CDR3 coding sequence is TGTGCCAGCAGTTACCTTGTAGGAGACGATACGCAGTATTTT. The chain carries TRBV6-2 or TRBV6-3 and TRBJ2-3; unclear D gene. Germline CDR1 MNHEY, CDR2 SVGEGT. Trimming shortened V by 2 bases and J by 6 bases, and 12 bases separated the two germline ends. The CDR3 has 14 residues.

This clonotype was picked up one time. The chain combines TRBV6-5 with TRBJ1-3, with a tentative D call TRBD1 (5 bases). Germline V gene lookup returns CDR1 MNHEY and CDR2 SVGAGI. The ends were cut back, 1 base at V and 0 bases at J, with 13 bases in the middle. This CDR3 spans 17 amino acids. The CDR3 DNA reads TGTGCCAGCAGTTACTTACCACCGGGGACCTCTGGAAACACCATATATTTT. Residues: CASSYLPPGTSGNTIYF.

As for this clonotype: This is likely a read error, given that the CDR3 carries no conserved phenylalanine or tryptophan at its end. The chain is built from TRBV11-2 and TRBJ2-1; D perhaps matches TRBD2 (6 bases). Trimming pared 5 bases from V and 12 bases from J, leaving 26 bases between. Germline values: CDR1 SGHAT, CDR2 FQNNGV. The CDR3 is 16 amino acids. The CDR3 region has the DNA TGTGCCAGCAGCGATAGCGTAGCGGCACATTACAATAGGCAGTTCCTC. Translation: CASSDSVAAHYNRQFL.

This clonotype has only one observation. The V and J genes are TRBV28 and TRBJ2-1; 12 nucleotides match TRBD1. The CDR3 has 21 amino acids. Germline V gene lookup returns CDR1 MDHEN and CDR2 SYDVKM. Germline trimming cut 7 bases from V and 9 bases from J; bases unmatched to any gene: 28. CDR3 sequence: CASNGDRGQGGRGGSTGEQFF. As DNA, the CDR3 is TGTGCCAGCAACGGGGACAGGGGGCAAGGCGGGAGAGGTGGGTCCACGGGTGAGCAGTTCTTC.

This clonotype was found a few times. A much bigger clone sits one base away, suggesting this may be a read error. The genes are TRBV6-1 and TRBJ1-1; 7 positions match TRBD1. Germline V gene lookup returns CDR1 MNHNS and CDR2 SASEGT. The CDR3 runs 15 residues. As DNA, the CDR3 is TGTACCAGCAGTGAAAGATGGGGACAGACCTCTGAAGCTTTCTTT. Its translation: CTSSERWGQTSEAFF.

This clonotype appeared a few times. This chain uses TRBV28 with TRBJ2-7; maybe TRBD2 (7 bases). Germline V gives CDR1 MDHEN, CDR2 SYDVKM. Between the trimmed V and J ends, which lost 1 base and 2 bases, there was a span of 12 bases. The CDR3 spans 15 residues. CDR3 residues: CASSLFGGPAYEQYF. The CDR3, as DNA: TGTGCCAGCAGTTTATTCGGGGGGCCGGCCTACGAGCAGTACTTC.

Comments on this clonotype: Being one base from a much bigger clone, this may be a read error. The genes are TRBV4-3 and TRBJ2-2; a possible D gene is TRBD1 (6 bases). CDR3 size: 16 residues. Looked up from germline, CDR1 is LGHNA and CDR2 is YSLEER. This CDR3 reads CVSSQGTRRGGGELFF. Here the CDR3 DNA reads TGCGTCAGCAGCCAGGGGACCCGTCGGGGTGGCGGGGAGCTGTTTTTT.

Of note for this clonotype: Relative to the germline gene, one junction end is altered; a read error may explain this. J is TRBJ2-7 and V is TRBV5-4; 7 positions agree with TRBD1. The CDR3 consists of 14 residues. In germline, CDR1 is SGHNT, CDR2 YYREEE (reference sequence). The CDR3 is CACSLDTGVFEQYF. The CDR3 DNA is TGTGCCTGCAGCTTGGATACAGGGGTATTCGAGCAGTACTTC.

Notes on this clonotype: This could be a read error, since a much larger clone is one nucleotide away. The chain uses TRBV6-1 and TRBJ2-1, with D uncertain. Germline V gene data show CDR1 as MNHNS and CDR2 as SASEGT. The V and J ends lost 6 bases and 7 bases respectively, with 19 bases between them. This CDR3 is 15 amino acids long. The chain's CDR3 is CASRTPSGLGNEQFF. The CDR3 DNA reads as TGTGCCAGCAGGACTCCCTCGGGCCTGGGGAATGAGCAGTTCTTC.

This clonotype appeared many times. V usage is TRBV6-2 or TRBV6-3 and J usage is TRBJ2-7; D remains unclear. The CDR3 length is 13 residues. Trimming cost V 4 bases and J 3 bases, with 10 bases left between them. Germline V gene data show CDR1 as MNHEY and CDR2 as SVGEGT. CDR3 amino acids: CASSSNSFYEQYF. The DNA of the CDR3 is TGTGCCAGCAGTTCGAACTCCTTCTACGAGCAGTACTTC.

On this clonotype: A much more abundant neighbour one base away suggests this may be a read error. CDR3 residues: CASSALPGGSGGGSNTDTRYF. In DNA form, the CDR3 reads TGTGCCAGCAGTGCCCTACCAGGAGGCTCCGGGGGTGGGAGCAACACAGATACGCGGTATTTT. This chain links TRBV6-1 with TRBJ2-3, with D perhaps matching TRBD2 (6 bases). The germline CDR1 and CDR2 sequences are MNHNS and SASEGT. The CDR3 length is 21 residues.

Details on this clonotype: At one boundary the junction diverges from the germline segment, which might be a read error. The V and J genes are TRBV12-3 or TRBV12-4 and TRBJ2-7; D may be TRBD1 (6 bases). This CDR3 region has 20 residues. CDR3 amino acids: CTSSFPLTGKSSKLAYEQYF. The CDR3 DNA reads as TGTACCAGCAGTTTCCCGTTAACAGGGAAATCGTCGAAACTCGCCTACGAGCAGTACTTC.

This clonotype has a handful of counts. This may be a read error, as it is one base from a much larger clone. This chain joins TRBV6-1 and TRBJ2-3; D not resolved. Trimming removed 7 bases at V and 0 bases at J, with 8 bases between. The CDR3 is 13 amino acids. Germline V lookup: CDR1 MNHNS, CDR2 SASEGT. CDR3 loop: CASNLDSTDTQYF. The DNA of the CDR3 is TGTGCCAGCAACTTAGACAGCACAGATACGCAGTATTTT.

The chain employs TRBV19 and TRBJ1-3; TRBD1 matches 7 bases. V lost 7 bases, J lost 2 bases, and 2 bases stayed unmatched. Per the germline V gene, CDR1 is LNHDA and CDR2 is SQIVND (reference sequence). The CDR3 covers 13 residues. The CDR3 is CASTGTAGNTIYF. The CDR3, as DNA: TGTGCCAGTACCGGGACAGCTGGAAACACCATATATTTT.

With regard to this clonotype: A much more abundant neighbour one base away suggests this may be a read error. The chain employs TRBV6-2 or TRBV6-3 and TRBJ2-7, with D perhaps given as TRBD1 or TRBD2 (7 bases each). The V gene lost 9 bases and the J gene lost 0 bases, with 15 bases spanning the gap. CDR3 length: 14 amino acids. Germline CDR1 is MNHEY and CDR2 is SVGEGT. The DNA for the CDR3 is TGTGCCAGAAGTACAGGGGACTACTCCTACGAGCAGTACTTC. This gives the protein CARSTGDYSYEQYF.

To note about this clonotype: This clone may be a read error of a much larger clone one base away. The conserved closing phenylalanine or tryptophan is absent in this CDR3, likely reflecting a read error. The rearrangement joins TRBV6-2 or TRBV6-3 to TRBJ2-2; possibly TRBD2 for D (6 bases). This CDR3 is built from 14 residues. The V gene's germline CDR1 is MNHEY and CDR2 SVGEGT. Between the trimmed V and J ends, which lost 11 bases and 4 bases, there was a span of 17 bases. CDR3 in amino acids: CASITGGSTGELFY. As DNA, the CDR3 is TGTGCCTCTATTACAGGAGGGAGCACCGGGGAGCTGTTTTAT.

Comments on this clonotype: One junction end disagrees with the germline gene, perhaps due to a read error. J is TRBJ2-1 and V is TRBV5-1, with D possibly called TRBD1 or TRBD2 (6 bases each). The V gene's germline CDR1 is SGHRS and CDR2 YFSETQ. The CDR3 is made up of 15 amino acids. The CDR3 spells CTSSLGGLSYNEQFF. The CDR3 nucleotides read TGCACCAGCAGCTTAGGGGGGCTATCCTACAATGAGCAGTTCTTC. Combining the CDR3 with reference TRBV5-1 and TRBJ2-1 gives the whole variable domain KAGVTQTPRYLIKTRGQQVTLSCSPISGHRSVSWYQQTPGQGLQFLFEYFSETQRNKGNFPGRFSGRQFSNSRSEMNVSTLELGDSALYLCTSSLGGLSYNEQFFGPGTRLTVL.